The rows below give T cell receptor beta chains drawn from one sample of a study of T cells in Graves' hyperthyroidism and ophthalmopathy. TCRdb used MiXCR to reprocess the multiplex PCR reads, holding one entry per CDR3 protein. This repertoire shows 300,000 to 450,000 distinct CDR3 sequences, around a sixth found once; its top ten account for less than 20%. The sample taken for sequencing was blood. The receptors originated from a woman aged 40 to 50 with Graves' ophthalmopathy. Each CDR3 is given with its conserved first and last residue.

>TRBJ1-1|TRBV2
CATGTGVNTEAFF
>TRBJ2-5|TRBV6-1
CASSEDLQGQETQYF
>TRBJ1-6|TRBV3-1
CASSQRQGSPLHF
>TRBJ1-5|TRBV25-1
CASSEFRVRVEQPQHF
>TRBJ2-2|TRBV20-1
CSARDRLAGTNTGELFF
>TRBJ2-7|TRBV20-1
CSGGTGGRDEQYF
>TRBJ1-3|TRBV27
CASSLQRGPGNTIYF
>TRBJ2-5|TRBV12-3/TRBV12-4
CASSFRAQGVGDEETQYF
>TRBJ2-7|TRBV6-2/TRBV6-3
CASSYPAYEQYF
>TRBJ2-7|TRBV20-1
CSARYPGQSYEQYF
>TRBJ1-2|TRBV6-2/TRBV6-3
CASSYGRGRGYTF
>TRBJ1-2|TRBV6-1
CASSMLGGYGYTF
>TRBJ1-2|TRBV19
CASSGQQGAYGYTF
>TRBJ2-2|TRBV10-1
CASSERGPGKGGELFF
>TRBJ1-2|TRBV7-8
CASSLEWGGGYTF
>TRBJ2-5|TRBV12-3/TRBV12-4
CASSTHRAGHQETQYF
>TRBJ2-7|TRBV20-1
CSASRTGTYEQYF